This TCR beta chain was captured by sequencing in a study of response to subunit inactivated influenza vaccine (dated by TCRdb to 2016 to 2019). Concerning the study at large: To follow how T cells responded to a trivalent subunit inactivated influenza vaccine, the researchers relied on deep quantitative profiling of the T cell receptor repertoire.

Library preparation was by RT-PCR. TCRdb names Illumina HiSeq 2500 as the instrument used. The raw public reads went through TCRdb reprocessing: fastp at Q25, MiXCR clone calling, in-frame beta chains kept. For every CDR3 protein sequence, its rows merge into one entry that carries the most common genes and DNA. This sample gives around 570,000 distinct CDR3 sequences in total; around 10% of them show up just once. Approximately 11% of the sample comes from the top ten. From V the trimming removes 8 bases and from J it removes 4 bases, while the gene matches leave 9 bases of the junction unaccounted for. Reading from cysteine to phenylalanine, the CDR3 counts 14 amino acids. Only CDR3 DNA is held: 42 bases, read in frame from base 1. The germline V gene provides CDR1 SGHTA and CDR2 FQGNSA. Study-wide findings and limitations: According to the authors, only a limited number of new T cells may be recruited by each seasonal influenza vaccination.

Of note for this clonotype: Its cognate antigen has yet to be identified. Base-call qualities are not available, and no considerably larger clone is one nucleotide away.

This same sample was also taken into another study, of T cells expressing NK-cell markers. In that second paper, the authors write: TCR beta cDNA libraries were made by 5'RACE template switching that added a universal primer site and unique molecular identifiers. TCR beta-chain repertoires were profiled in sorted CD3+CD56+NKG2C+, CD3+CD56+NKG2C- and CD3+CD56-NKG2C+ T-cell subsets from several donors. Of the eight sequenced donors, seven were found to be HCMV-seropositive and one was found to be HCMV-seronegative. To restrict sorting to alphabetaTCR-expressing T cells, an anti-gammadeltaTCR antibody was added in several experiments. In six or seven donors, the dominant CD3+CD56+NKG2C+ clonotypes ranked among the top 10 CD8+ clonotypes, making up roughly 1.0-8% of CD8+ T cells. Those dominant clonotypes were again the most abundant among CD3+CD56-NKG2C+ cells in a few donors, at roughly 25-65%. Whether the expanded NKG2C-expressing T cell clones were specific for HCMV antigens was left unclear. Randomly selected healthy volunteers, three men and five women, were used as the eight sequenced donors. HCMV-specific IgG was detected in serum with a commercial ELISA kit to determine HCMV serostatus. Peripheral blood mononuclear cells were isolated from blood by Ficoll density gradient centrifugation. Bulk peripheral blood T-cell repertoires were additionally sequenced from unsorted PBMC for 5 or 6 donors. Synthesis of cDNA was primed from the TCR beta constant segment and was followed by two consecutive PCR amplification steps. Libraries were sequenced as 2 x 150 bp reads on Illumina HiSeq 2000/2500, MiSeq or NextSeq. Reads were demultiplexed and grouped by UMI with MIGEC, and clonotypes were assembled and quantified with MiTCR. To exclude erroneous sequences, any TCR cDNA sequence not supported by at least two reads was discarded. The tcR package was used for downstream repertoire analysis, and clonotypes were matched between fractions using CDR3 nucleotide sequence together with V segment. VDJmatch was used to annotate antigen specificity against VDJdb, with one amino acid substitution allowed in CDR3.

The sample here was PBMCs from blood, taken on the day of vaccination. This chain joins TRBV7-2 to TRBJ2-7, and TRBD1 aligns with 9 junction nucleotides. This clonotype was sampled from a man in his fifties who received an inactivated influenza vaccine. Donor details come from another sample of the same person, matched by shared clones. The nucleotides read TGTGCCAGCGCCTCCGGGACAGGGAGATACGAGCAGTACTTC. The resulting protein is CASASGTGRYEQYF.